This T cell receptor beta chain comes out of a study of identifying expanded T cells in peripheral blood. The data were produced by immunoSEQ multiplex PCR, yet TCRdb's version contains in-frame clones alone and is incomplete. This sample has fewer than 130,000 clones, with 75% to 90% found just once. This CDR3 is built from 11 residues. Germline lookup yields CDR1 DFQATT and CDR2 SNEGSKA (reference sequence). V dropped 3 bases and J dropped 4 bases, with 3 bases sitting between them. No infections or other immune events were documented during collection. Sequencing used blood. The receptor was isolated from a person between 18 and 75 years old in good health. The chain couples TRBV20-1 to TRBJ1-4; D is unclear. CDR3 DNA: TGCAGTGCTAGCGGTAATGAAAAACTGTTTTTT. This gives the protein CSASGNEKLFF.